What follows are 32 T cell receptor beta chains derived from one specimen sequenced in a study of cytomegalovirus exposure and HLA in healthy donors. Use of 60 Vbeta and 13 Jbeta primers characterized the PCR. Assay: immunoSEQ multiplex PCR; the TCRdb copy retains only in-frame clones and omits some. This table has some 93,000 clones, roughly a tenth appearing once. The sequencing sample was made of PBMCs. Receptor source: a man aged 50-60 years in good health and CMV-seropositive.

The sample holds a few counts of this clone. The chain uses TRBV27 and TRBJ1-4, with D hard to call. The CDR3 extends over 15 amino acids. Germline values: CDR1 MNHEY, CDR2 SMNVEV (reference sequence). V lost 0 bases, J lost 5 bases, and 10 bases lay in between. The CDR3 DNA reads TGTGCCAGCAGTTTATCTAGAGGGAGGAATGAAAAACTGTTTTTT. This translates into CASSLSRGRNEKLFF.

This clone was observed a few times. The CDR3 DNA sequence: TGTGCCAGTAGTATCGGGACAGGGGAGCACTACGAGCAGTACTTC. Translated: CASSIGTGEHYEQYF. V gene TRBV19 combines with J gene TRBJ2-7; the match to TRBD1 covers 10 bases. Losses at the gene ends were 3 bases for V and 3 bases for J; bases not matched to a gene: 5. The CDR3 is 15 amino acids. Germline CDR1 is LNHDA and CDR2 is SQIVND (reference sequence).

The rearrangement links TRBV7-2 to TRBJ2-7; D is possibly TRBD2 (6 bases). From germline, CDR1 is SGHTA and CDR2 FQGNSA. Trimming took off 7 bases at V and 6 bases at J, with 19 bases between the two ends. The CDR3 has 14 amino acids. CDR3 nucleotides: TGTGCCAGCACCGAGACTAGGTCCCCAGGCGAGCAGTACTTC. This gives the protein CASTETRSPGEQYF.

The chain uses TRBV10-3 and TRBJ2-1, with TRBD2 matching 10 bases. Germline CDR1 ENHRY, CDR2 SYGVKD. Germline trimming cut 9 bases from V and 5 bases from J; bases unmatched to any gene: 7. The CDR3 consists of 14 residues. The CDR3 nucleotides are TGTGCCATGTTAGCGGGAGGTACCCACAATGAGCAGTTCTTC. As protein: CAMLAGGTHNEQFF.

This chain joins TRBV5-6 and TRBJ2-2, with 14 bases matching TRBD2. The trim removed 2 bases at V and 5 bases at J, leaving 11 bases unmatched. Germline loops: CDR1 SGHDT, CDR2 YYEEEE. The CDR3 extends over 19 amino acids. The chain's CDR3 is CASSFGLAGGRGTTGELFF. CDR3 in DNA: TGTGCCAGCAGCTTCGGACTAGCGGGAGGTCGGGGGACGACCGGGGAGCTGTTTTTT.

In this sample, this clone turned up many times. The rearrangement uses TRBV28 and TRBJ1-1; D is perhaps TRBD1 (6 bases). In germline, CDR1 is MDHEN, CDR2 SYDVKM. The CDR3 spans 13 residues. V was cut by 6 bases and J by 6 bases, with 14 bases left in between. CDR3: CASRKLTGSEAFF. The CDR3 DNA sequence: TGTGCCAGCAGGAAATTAACAGGGTCTGAAGCTTTCTTT.

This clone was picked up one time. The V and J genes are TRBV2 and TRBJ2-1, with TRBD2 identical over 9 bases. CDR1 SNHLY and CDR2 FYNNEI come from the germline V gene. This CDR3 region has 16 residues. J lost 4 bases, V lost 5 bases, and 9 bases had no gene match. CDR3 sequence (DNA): TGTGCCAGCAGTTCATCCGGGACTAGCCTATACAATGAGCAGTTCTTC. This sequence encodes CASSSSGTSLYNEQFF. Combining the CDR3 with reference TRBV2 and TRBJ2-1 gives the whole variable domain EPEVTQTPSHQVTQMGQEVILRCVPISNHLYFYWYRQILGQKVEFLVSFYNNEISEKSEIFDDQFSVERPDGSNFTLKIRSTKLEDSAMYFCASSSSGTSLYNEQFFGPGTRLTVL.

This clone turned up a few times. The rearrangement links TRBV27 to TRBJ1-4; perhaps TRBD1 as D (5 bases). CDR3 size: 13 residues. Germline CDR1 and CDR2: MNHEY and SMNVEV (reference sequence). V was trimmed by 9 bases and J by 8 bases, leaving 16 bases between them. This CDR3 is CASRRREREKLFF. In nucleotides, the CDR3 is TGTGCCAGTCGCCGCAGGGAACGGGAAAAACTGTTTTTT.

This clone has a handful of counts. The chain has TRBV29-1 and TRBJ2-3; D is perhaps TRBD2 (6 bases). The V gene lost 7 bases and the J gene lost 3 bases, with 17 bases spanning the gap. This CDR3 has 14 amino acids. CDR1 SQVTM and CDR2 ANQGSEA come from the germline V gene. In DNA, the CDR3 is TGCAGCGCCCAAGCGAGGCGGGAAACAGATACGCAGTATTTT. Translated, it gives CSAQARRETDTQYF.

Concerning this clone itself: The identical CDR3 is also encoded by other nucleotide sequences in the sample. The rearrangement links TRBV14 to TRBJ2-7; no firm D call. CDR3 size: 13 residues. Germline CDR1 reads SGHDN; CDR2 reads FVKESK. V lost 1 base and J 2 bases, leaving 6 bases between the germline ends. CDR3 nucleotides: TGTGCCAGCAGCCAAGGAGGTGCCTACGAGCAGTACTTC. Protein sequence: CASSQGGAYEQYF. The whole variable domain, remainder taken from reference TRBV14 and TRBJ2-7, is EAGVTQFPSHSVIEKGQTVTLRCDPISGHDNLYWYRRVMGKEIKFLLHFVKESKQDESGMPNNRFLAERTGGTYSTLKVQPAELEDSGVYFCASSQGGAYEQYFGPGTRLTVT.

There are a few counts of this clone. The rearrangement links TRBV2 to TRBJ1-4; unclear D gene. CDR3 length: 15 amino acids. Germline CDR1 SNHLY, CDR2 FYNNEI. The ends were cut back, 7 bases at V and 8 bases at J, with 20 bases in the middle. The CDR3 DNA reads TGTGCCAGCAAGGACGAACGGGTTGGCGGGGAAAAACTGTTTTTT. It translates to CASKDERVGGEKLFF.

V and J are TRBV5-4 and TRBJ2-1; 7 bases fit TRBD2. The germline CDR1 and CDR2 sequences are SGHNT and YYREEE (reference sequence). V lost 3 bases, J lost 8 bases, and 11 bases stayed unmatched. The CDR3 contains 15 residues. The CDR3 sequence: CASSYGGRRLDEQFF. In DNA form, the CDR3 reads TGTGCCAGCAGCTACGGCGGGAGAAGGCTCGATGAGCAGTTCTTC.

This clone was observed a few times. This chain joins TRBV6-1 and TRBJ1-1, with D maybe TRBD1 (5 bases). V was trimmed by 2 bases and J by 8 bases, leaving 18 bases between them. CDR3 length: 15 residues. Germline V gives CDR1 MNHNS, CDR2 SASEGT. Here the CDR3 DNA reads TGTGCCAGCAGTGAAATGCAGGGCGGTGCAGTCGAAGCTTTCTTT. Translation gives CASSEMQGGAVEAFF.

CDR3 amino acids: CASSFDREGGYTF. The CDR3 DNA follows: TGTGCCAGCAGCTTTGACAGGGAAGGAGGCTACACCTTC. The rearrangement joins TRBV7-9 to TRBJ1-2; 7 nucleotides match TRBD1. Germline CDR1 and CDR2: SEHNR and FQNEAQ (reference sequence). The V and J ends lost 3 bases and 8 bases, in that order; junction bases with no gene match: 6. The CDR3 consists of 13 residues.

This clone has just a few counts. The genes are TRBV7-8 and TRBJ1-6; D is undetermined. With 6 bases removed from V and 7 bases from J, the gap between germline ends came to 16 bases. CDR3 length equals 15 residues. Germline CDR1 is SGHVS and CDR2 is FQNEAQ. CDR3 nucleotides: TGTGCCAGCAGGCGAAGAGAGGGTTGGAATTCACCCCTCCACTTT. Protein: CASRRREGWNSPLHF.

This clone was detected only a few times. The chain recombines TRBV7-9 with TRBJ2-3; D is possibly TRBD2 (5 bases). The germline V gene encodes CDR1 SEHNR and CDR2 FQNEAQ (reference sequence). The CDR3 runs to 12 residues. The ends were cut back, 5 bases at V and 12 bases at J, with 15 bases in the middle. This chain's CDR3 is CASSQAGSYQYF. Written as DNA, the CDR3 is TGTGCCAGCAGCCAGGCGGGTAGCTATCAGTATTTT.

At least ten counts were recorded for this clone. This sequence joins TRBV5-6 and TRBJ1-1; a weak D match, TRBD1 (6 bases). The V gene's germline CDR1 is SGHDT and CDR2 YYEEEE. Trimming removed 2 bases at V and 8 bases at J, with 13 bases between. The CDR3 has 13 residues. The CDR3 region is CASSFLSGTEAFF. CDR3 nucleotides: TGTGCCAGCAGCTTTCTTTCCGGGACAGAAGCTTTCTTT.

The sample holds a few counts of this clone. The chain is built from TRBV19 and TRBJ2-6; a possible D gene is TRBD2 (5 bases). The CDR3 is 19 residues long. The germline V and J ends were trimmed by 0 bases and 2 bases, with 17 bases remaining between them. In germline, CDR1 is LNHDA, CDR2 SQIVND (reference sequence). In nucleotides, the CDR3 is TGTGCCAGTAGTATAGATCTCAGAGGGCGTTCTACTGGGGCCAACGTCCTGACTTTC. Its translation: CASSIDLRGRSTGANVLTF.

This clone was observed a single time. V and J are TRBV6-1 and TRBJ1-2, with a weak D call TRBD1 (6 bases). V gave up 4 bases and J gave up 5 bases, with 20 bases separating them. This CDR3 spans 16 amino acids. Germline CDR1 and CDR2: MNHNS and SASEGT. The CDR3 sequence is CASSGAGATPLYGYTF. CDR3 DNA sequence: TGTGCCAGCAGTGGGGCAGGGGCGACGCCCCTTTATGGCTACACCTTC.

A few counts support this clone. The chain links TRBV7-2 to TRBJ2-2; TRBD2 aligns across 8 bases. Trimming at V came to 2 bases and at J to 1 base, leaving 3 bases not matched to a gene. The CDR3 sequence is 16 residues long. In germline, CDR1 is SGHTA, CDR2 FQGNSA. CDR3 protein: CASSLLAGGNTGELFF. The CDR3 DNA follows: TGTGCCAGCAGCTTACTAGCGGGCGGGAACACCGGGGAGCTGTTTTTT.

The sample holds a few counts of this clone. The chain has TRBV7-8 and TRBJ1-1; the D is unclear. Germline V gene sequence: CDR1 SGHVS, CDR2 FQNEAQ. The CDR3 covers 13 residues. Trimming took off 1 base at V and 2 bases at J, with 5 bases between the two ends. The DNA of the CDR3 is TGTGCCAGCAGCTTAGGTATAAACACTGAAGCTTTCTTT. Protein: CASSLGINTEAFF.

CDR3 in amino acids: CASSKVGSGGPTDTQYF. In DNA, the CDR3 is TGTGCCAGCAGCAAAGTAGGGAGCGGAGGTCCCACAGATACGCAGTATTTT. This chain uses TRBV21-1 with TRBJ2-3; the table names TRBD2, a call not compared with the DNA. TRBV21-1 constitutes a pseudogene. The CDR3 spans 17 residues.

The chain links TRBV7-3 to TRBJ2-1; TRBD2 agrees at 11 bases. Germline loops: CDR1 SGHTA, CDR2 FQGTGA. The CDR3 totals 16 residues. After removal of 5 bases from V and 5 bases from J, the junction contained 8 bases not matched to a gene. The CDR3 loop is CASSAASGRTHNEQFF. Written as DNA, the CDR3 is TGTGCCAGCAGCGCTGCTAGCGGGAGGACCCACAATGAGCAGTTCTTC.

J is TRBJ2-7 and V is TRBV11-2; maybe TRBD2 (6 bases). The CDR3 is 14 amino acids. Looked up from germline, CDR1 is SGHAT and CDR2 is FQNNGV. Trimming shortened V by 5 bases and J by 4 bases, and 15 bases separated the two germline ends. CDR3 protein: CASSRGLTLYEQYF. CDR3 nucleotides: TGTGCCAGCAGCCGAGGACTAACCCTTTACGAGCAGTACTTC.

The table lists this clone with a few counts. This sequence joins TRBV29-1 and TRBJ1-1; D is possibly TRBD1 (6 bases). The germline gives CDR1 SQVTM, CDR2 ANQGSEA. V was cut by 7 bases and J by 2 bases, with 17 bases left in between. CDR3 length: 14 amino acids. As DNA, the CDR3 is TGCAGCGCGCATCTCAGGGGCCTTAACACTGAAGCTTTCTTT. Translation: CSAHLRGLNTEAFF.

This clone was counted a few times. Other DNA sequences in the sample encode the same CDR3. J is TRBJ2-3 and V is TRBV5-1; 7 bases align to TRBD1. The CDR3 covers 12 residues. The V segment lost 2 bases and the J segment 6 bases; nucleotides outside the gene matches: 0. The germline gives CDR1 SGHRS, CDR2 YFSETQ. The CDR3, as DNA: TGCGCCAGCAGCTTACAGGGGGATACGCAGTATTTT. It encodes CASSLQGDTQYF. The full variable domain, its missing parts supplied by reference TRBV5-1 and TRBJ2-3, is KAGVTQTPRYLIKTRGQQVTLSCSPISGHRSVSWYQQTPGQGLQFLFEYFSETQRNKGNFPGRFSGRQFSNSRSEMNVSTLELGDSALYLCASSLQGDTQYFGPGTRLTVL.

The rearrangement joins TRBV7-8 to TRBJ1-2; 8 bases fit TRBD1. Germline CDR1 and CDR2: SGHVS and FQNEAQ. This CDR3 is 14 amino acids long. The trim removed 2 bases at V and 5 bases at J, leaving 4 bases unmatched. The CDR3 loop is CASSLRTGHYGYTF. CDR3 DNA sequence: TGTGCCAGCAGCTTACGGACAGGGCATTATGGCTACACCTTC.

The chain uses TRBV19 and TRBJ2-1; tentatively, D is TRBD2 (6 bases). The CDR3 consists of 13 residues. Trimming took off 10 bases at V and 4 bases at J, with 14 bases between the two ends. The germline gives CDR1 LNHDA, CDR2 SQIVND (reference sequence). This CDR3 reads CATPRGVYNEQFF. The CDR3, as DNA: TGTGCCACCCCCCGCGGGGTATACAATGAGCAGTTCTTC.

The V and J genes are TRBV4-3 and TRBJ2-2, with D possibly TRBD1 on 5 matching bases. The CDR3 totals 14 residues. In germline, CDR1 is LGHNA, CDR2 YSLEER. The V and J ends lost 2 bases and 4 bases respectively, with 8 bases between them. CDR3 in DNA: TGCGCCAGCAGCCAACTCAGGGCCACCGGGGAGCTGTTTTTT. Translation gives CASSQLRATGELFF.

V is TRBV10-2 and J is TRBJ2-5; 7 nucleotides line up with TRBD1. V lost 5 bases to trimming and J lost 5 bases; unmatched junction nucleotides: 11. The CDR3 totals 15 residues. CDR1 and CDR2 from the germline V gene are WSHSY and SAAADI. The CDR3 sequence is CASSSPGTAQETQYF. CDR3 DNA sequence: TGCGCCAGCAGTTCCCCCGGGACAGCACAGGAGACCCAGTACTTC.

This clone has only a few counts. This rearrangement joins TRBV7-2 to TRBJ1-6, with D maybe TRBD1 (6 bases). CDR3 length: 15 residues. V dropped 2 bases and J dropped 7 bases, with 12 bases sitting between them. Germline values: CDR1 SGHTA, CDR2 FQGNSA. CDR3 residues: CASSLSGERNSPLHF. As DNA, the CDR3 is TGTGCCAGCAGCTTATCAGGGGAAAGGAATTCACCCCTCCACTTT.

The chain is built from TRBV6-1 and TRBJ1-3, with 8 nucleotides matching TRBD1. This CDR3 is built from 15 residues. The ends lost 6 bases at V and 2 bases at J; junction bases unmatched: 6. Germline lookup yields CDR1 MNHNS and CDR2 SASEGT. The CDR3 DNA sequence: TGTGCCAGCAGCCACGGGACAGGTGCTGGAAACACCATATATTTT. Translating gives CASSHGTGAGNTIYF.